The 15 T cell receptor beta chains given below trace back to one sample, sequenced in a study of STAT3 mutations in large granular lymphocyte leukemia. General observations from the study: Every T-cell large granular lymphocyte leukemia patient had at least one immunodominant TCR beta clonotype.

No antigen has been identified for these receptors. The method was immunoSEQ multiplex PCR; TCRdb's version includes in-frame clones alone and lacks a portion of them. The data contain tens of thousands of clones, about 88% of them seen just once; the ten biggest clones take up over 0.35%. Sequenced input: PBMCs. The receptors come from a human donor with T large granular lymphocyte leukemia. Some clones in this sample may be carry-over from other donors' samples.

This clone was observed a few times. This rearrangement joins TRBV25-1 to TRBJ1-6; unclear D gene. Germline CDR1 is MGHDK and CDR2 is SYGVNS. The V end was cut by 1 base, the J end by 8 bases, with 12 bases between. The length of the CDR3 is 15 residues. In nucleotides, the CDR3 is TGTGCCAGCAGTGAATCCACGGGTATTCATTCACCCCTCCACTTT. Encoded protein: CASSESTGIHSPLHF. The full variable domain, rest sourced from reference TRBV25-1 and TRBJ1-6, is EADIYQTPRYLVIGTGKKITLECSQTMGHDKMYWYQQDPGMELHLIHYSYGVNSTEKGDLSSESTVSRIRTEHFPLTLESARPSHTSQYLCASSESTGIHSPLHFGNGTRLTVT.

The gene calls are TRBV10-3 and TRBJ2-1; D not certain. The CDR3 is made up of 12 amino acids. Germline CDR1 ENHRY, CDR2 SYGVKD. The V and J ends lost 3 bases and 9 bases respectively, with 9 bases between them. The CDR3 is CAISDGMIEQFF. The CDR3 DNA follows: TGTGCCATCAGTGATGGGATGATTGAGCAGTTCTTC.

This clone was recorded once. V is TRBV6-6 and J is TRBJ1-2; 9 nucleotides line up with TRBD1. CDR1 MNHNY and CDR2 SVGAGI come from the germline V gene (reference sequence). J lost 3 bases, V lost 1 base, and 6 bases had no gene match. The CDR3 has 16 amino acids. The CDR3: CASSYLQGARDYGYTF. CDR3 in DNA: TGTGCCAGCAGTTACTTACAGGGGGCGCGGGACTATGGCTACACCTTC.

The gene calls are TRBV5-8 and TRBJ1-5; D is ambiguous. Germline CDR1 SGHTS, CDR2 YDEGEE. Trimming took 4 bases from V and 0 from J, leaving 11 bases between them. This CDR3 region has 15 residues. The chain's CDR3 is CASSLLGYSNQPQHF. In nucleotides, the CDR3 is TGTGCCAGCAGCCTTCTTGGATATAGCAATCAGCCCCAGCATTTT. Using reference TRBV5-8 and TRBJ1-5 for the parts outside the CDR3, the full variable domain is EAGVTQSPTHLIKTRGQQATLRCSPISGHTSVYWYQQALGLGLQFLLWYDEGEERNRGNFPPRFSGRQFPNYSSELNVNALELEDSALYLCASSLLGYSNQPQHFGDGTRLSIL.

The rearrangement uses TRBV5-1 and TRBJ2-1, with no clear D. Germline loops: CDR1 SGHRS, CDR2 YFSETQ. The CDR3 consists of 15 residues. Trimming cost V 0 bases and J 0 bases, with 7 bases left between them. CDR3 sequence: CASSLEASSYNEQFF. CDR3 DNA sequence: TGCGCCAGCAGCTTGGAGGCAAGCTCCTACAATGAGCAGTTCTTC.

V and J are TRBV7-6 and TRBJ1-2, with D possibly TRBD1 on 5 matching bases. The V and J ends lost 1 base and 2 bases respectively, with 11 bases between them. This CDR3 spans 15 amino acids. CDR1 and CDR2 (germline): SGHVS, FNYEAQ. The CDR3, as DNA: TGTGCCAGCAGCTTAGAGGCATCAGGGAACTATGGCTACACCTTC. Translating it yields CASSLEASGNYGYTF.

The V gene is TRBV23-1, the J gene TRBJ1-2; 8 bases are a match to TRBD1. TRBV23-1 is an ORF, and what it does is uncertain. V gave up 4 bases and J gave up 0 bases; unmatched junction bases: 7. CDR3 size: 16 residues. CDR3: CASSLLGQGPNYGYTF. The CDR3 DNA sequence: TGCGCCAGCAGTCTTCTTGGACAGGGCCCTAACTATGGCTACACCTTC.

V is TRBV18 and J is TRBJ2-4; D ambiguous. CDR3 size: 13 residues. CDR1 and CDR2 (germline): KGHSH, LQKENI. The germline V and J ends were trimmed by 3 bases and 5 bases, with 8 bases remaining between them. CDR3: CASSPKSENIQYF. The CDR3 nucleotides are TGTGCCAGCTCACCCAAATCTGAAAACATTCAGTACTTC.

V and J are TRBV27 and TRBJ1-6, with 11 bases that match TRBD1. CDR1 and CDR2 (germline): MNHEY, SMNVEV (reference sequence). This CDR3 contains 21 residues. J gave up 6 bases and V 0 bases, and 16 bases lay outside the gene matches. This chain's CDR3 is CASSLSKLVGDRGWSNSPLHF. DNA of the CDR3: TGTGCCAGCAGTTTATCCAAGCTTGTGGGGGACAGGGGGTGGAGTAATTCACCCCTCCACTTT.

V usage is TRBV14 and J usage is TRBJ1-1; unclear D gene. V lost 3 bases and J lost 1, with 6 bases in between. Germline lookup yields CDR1 SGHDN and CDR2 FVKESK. CDR3 length equals 13 residues. As DNA, the CDR3 is TGTGCCAGCAGCCACGGCGCGAACACTGAAGCTTTCTTT. Encoded protein: CASSHGANTEAFF.

The chain has TRBV2 and TRBJ1-6, with 10 bases matching TRBD1. The CDR3 sequence is 17 residues long. J lost 3 bases, V lost 4 bases, and 6 bases had no gene match. In germline, CDR1 is SNHLY, CDR2 FYNNEI. The CDR3 protein is CASSAAGTGVYNSPLHF. The CDR3, as DNA: TGTGCCAGCAGTGCAGCAGGGACAGGGGTCTATAATTCACCCCTCCACTTT.

The rearrangement links TRBV2 to TRBJ2-1; possibly TRBD1 for D (6 bases). The CDR3 length is 14 residues. Germline CDR1 SNHLY, CDR2 FYNNEI. V was trimmed by 8 bases and J by 2 bases, leaving 13 bases between them. The CDR3 loop is CASLEGDPYNEQFF. DNA of the CDR3: TGTGCCAGCCTTGAGGGGGACCCCTACAATGAGCAGTTCTTC.

This clone was observed once. The rearrangement links TRBV6-4 to TRBJ2-2; D unclear. There are 13 residues in the CDR3. Germline V lookup: CDR1 MRHNA, CDR2 SNTAGT. V was pared by 2 bases and J by 5 bases, with 6 bases between. The chain's CDR3 is CASSDKETGELFF. For the CDR3, the DNA is TGTGCCAGCAGTGACAAGGAAACCGGGGAGCTGTTTTTT.

J is TRBJ1-6 and V is TRBV5-1; 7 bases fit TRBD1. The CDR3 runs to 16 residues. Germline V gene lookup returns CDR1 SGHRS and CDR2 YFSETQ. J was trimmed by 3 bases and V by 2 bases; bases with no gene match: 5. The CDR3 protein is CASSFGGGLYNSPLHF. CDR3 sequence (DNA): TGCGCCAGCAGCTTTGGAGGGGGCCTCTATAATTCACCCCTCCACTTT.

The chain has TRBV29-1 and TRBJ1-2, with unresolved D. Trimming took off 4 bases at V and 5 bases at J, with 8 bases between the two ends. The CDR3 is made up of 11 amino acids. The germline CDR1 and CDR2 sequences are SQVTM and ANQGSEA. CDR3 bases: TGCAGCGTTGTTTTACCATATGGCTACACCTTC. Translating gives CSVVLPYGYTF.